This T cell receptor (beta chain) was sequenced during a study of T cell changes during pregnancy in multiple sclerosis. Measured with immunoSEQ multiplex PCR; TCRdb has only the in-frame clones, and not every one. This sample has about 100,000 clones; almost 95% occur once, and the top ten carry about 0.9%. The V end lost 1 base, the J end lost 5 bases, and 18 bases lay between the germline ends. The germline gives CDR1 SGHDT, CDR2 YYEEEE. This CDR3 is built from 16 residues. Sequencing used peripheral blood, obtained before pregnancy. This rearrangement joins TRBV5-6 to TRBJ2-5; unclear D gene. This receptor was identified in a female donor with multiple sclerosis, enrolled in a pregnancy study. The CDR3 loop is CASSLRLGPAVETQYF. DNA of the CDR3: TGTGCCAGCAGCTTGCGTCTAGGCCCGGCGGTGGAGACCCAGTACTTC.